The T cell receptor beta chain under discussion was sequenced for a study of T cells after yellow fever vaccination. In germline, CDR1 is KGHDR, CDR2 SFDVKD. This CDR3 spans 14 amino acids. V was pared by 2 bases and J by 3 bases, with 7 bases between. TCRdb processed the 5' RACE reads anew with MiXCR; each CDR3 protein has one entry. The data show 100,000 to 150,000 distinct CDR3 sequences, 7.5% to 10% seen once. This clonotype was observed many times. The sequence was obtained from a man between 18 and 29 years old who received the YFV17D yellow fever vaccine. The starting material was CD8+ T cells sorted from PBMCs, obtained on the day of the yellow fever booster vaccination. This chain uses TRBV24-1 with TRBJ2-1, with D maybe TRBD1 (5 bases). CDR3 sequence: CATSDSGIYNEQFF. Written as DNA, the CDR3 is TGTGCCACCAGTGATTCAGGGATCTACAATGAGCAGTTCTTC.